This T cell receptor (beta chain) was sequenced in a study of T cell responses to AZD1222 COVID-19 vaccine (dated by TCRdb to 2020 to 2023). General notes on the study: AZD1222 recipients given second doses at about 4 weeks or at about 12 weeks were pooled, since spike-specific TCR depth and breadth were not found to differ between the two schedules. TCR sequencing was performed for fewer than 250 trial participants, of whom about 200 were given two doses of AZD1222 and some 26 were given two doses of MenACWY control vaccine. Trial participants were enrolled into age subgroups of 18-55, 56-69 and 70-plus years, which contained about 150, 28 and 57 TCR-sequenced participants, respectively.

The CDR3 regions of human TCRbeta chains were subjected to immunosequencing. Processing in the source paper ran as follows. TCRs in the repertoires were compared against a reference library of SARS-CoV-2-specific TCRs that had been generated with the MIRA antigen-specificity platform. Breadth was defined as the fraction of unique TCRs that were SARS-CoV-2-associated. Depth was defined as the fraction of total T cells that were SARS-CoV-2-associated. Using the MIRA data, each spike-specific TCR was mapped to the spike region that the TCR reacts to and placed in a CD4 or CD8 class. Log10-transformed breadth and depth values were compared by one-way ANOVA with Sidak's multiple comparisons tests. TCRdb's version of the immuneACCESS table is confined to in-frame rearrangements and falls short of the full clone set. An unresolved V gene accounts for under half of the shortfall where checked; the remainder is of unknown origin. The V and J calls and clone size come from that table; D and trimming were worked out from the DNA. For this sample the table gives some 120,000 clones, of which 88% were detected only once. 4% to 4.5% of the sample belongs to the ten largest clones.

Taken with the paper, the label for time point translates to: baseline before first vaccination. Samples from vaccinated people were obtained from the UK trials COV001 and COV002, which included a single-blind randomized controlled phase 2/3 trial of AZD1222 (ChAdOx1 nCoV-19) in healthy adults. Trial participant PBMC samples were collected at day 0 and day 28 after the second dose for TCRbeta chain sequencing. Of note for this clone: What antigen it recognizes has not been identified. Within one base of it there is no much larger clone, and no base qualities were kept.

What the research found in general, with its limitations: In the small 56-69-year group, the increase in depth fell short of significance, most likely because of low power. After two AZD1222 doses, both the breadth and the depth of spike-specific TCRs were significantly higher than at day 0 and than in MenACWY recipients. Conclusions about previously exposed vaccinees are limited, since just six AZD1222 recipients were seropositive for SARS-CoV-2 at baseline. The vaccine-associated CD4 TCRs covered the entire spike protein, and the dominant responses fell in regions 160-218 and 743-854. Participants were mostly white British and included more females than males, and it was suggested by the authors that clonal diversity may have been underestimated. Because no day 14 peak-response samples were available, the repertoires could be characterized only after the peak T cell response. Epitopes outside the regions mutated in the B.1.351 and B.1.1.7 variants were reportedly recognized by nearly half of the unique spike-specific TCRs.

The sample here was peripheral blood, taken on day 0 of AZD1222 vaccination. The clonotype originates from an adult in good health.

The CDR3 in this case is CASSSGLNTEAFF. DNA sequence: TGTGCCAGCAGCTCGGGACTAAACACTGAAGCTTTCTTT. The chain is made from TRBV7-8 and TRBJ1-1; the D gene is perhaps TRBD1, on 5 matching bases. The CDR3, cysteine through phenylalanine, is 13 amino acids long. Of all the DNA, just the CDR3 is kept, 39 bases in frame from base 1. V drops 4 bases and J drops 2 bases, leaving 8 bases in between. The CDR1 and CDR2 encoded by the germline V gene are SGHVS and FQNEAQ.